The 19 T cell receptor beta chains below come from one sample, sequenced in a study of OX40 agonist ivuxolimab in advanced cancers. TCRdb's copy holds only in-frame clones and misses some; the assay was immunoSEQ multiplex PCR. The repertoire holds more than 100,000 clones, 90% to 95% seen once, with over 0.15% in the top ten. This material consisted of CD4+ or CD8+ T cells sorted from blood, taken in a trial of the OX40 agonist ivuxolimab. These receptors were collected from an adult with an advanced solid tumor such as melanoma, head and neck, liver or kidney cancer.

The chain links TRBV6-6 to TRBJ1-2, with D tentatively TRBD1 (5 bases). In germline, CDR1 is MNHNY, CDR2 SVGAGI (reference sequence). Trimming removed 0 bases from V and 7 bases from J, with 12 bases in between. The CDR3 contains 14 residues. The CDR3 DNA follows: TGTGCCAGCAGTTACTCGTTCCGGCAGGGTGGCTACACCTTC. The encoded protein is CASSYSFRQGGYTF.

The chain is built from TRBV5-1 and TRBJ2-1, with TRBD2 matching over 14 bases. CDR3 length: 15 residues. Germline-derived CDR1 and CDR2 are SGHRS and YFSETQ. The V segment lost 4 bases and the J segment 7 bases; nucleotides outside the gene matches: 4. Here the CDR3 reads CASSTGTSGSNEQFF. The CDR3 coding sequence is TGCGCCAGCAGCACCGGGACTAGCGGGAGTAATGAGCAGTTCTTC.

The chain has TRBV2 and TRBJ2-3, with D possibly being TRBD1 (5 bases). Trimming removed 4 bases from V and 2 bases from J, with 13 bases in between. The CDR3 is 15 amino acids. Germline V gives CDR1 SNHLY, CDR2 FYNNEI. CDR3 DNA sequence: TGTGCCAGCAGTGGTGTAGGGGCGGTCACAGATACGCAGTATTTT. Translating gives CASSGVGAVTDTQYF.

This clone was seen a single time. The chain combines TRBV11-2 with TRBJ2-2; 8 nucleotides align to TRBD2. CDR1 is SGHAT, CDR2 FQNNGV, per germline. CDR3 length: 17 residues. Germline trimming cut 6 bases from V and 2 bases from J; bases unmatched to any gene: 11. The CDR3 bases are TGTGCCAGCAGTACCCCGGGGGGGACGCTCAACACCGGGGAGCTGTTTTTT. Its translation: CASSTPGGTLNTGELFF.

The chain joins TRBV5-7 to TRBJ2-2; 7 nucleotides align to TRBD1. TRBV5-7 is treated as an ORF (open reading frame) with a function not yet certain. The CDR3 sequence is 16 residues long. V lost 4 bases, J lost 3 bases, and 9 bases stayed unmatched. CDR3 sequence: CASSPPGGHHTGELFF. The CDR3 DNA reads TGTGCCAGCAGCCCCCCAGGGGGACATCACACCGGGGAGCTGTTTTTT.

The CDR3 sequence is CSAPDRDEQFF. DNA for the CDR3: TGCAGTGCCCCGGACAGGGATGAGCAGTTCTTC. The chain couples TRBV20-1 to TRBJ2-1; 8 positions match TRBD1. V dropped 6 bases and J dropped 8; count of bases not matched to a gene: 3. Germline V lookup: CDR1 DFQATT, CDR2 SNEGSKA (reference sequence). The CDR3 loop spans 11 amino acids.

The V and J genes are TRBV4-2 and TRBJ1-3; D gene unclear. The V gene's germline CDR1 is LGHNA and CDR2 YNFKEQ. This CDR3 is 19 amino acids long. V was trimmed by 2 bases and J by 1 base, leaving 21 bases between them. The CDR3 here is CASSQSAPGSTGSGNTIYF. The DNA for the CDR3 is TGTGCCAGCAGCCAATCTGCCCCAGGATCCACCGGGTCTGGAAACACCATATATTTT.

The rearrangement links TRBV18 to TRBJ2-7; a weak D match, TRBD1 (6 bases). Trimming removed 3 bases at V and 1 base at J, with 13 bases between. CDR3 length: 15 amino acids. Germline V CDR1 and CDR2: KGHSH, LQKENI. CDR3 region: CASSPPGTTSYEQYF. The CDR3 nucleotides read TGTGCCAGCTCACCTCCCGGGACAACGTCCTACGAGCAGTACTTC.

J is TRBJ1-4 and V is TRBV6-5; the D gene is possibly TRBD1 (6 bases). Germline assignment: CDR1 MNHEY and CDR2 SVGAGI. The germline V and J ends were trimmed by 8 bases and 3 bases, with 13 bases remaining between them. This CDR3 comprises 14 residues. The CDR3 DNA is TGTGCCAGCGCCGCGGGACACCCTAATGAAAAACTGTTTTTT. As protein: CASAAGHPNEKLFF.

This rearrangement joins TRBV6-5 to TRBJ1-6; 8 nucleotides line up with TRBD1. CDR3 length: 13 residues. Germline values: CDR1 MNHEY, CDR2 SVGAGI. Trimming at V came to 6 bases and at J to 9 bases, leaving 4 bases not matched to a gene. CDR3 protein: CASSGQGGSPLHF. The CDR3 nucleotides are TGTGCCAGCAGCGGACAGGGCGGTTCACCCCTCCACTTT.

This clone showed up just once. The V and J genes are TRBV4-1 and TRBJ2-6; 11 bases fit TRBD2. The CDR3 covers 18 residues. V lost 1 base to trimming and J lost 0 bases; unmatched junction nucleotides: 2. Germline CDR1 is MGHRA and CDR2 is YSYEKL. The CDR3 DNA follows: TGCGCCAGCAGCCAAGGGGGACTAGCGGACTCTGGGGCCAACGTCCTGACTTTC. Its protein is CASSQGGLADSGANVLTF.

The genes are TRBV5-1 and TRBJ2-3; TRBD2 matches at 7 bases. The CDR3 is 17 residues long. CDR1 SGHRS and CDR2 YFSETQ come from the germline V gene. V was clipped by 4 bases and J by 4 bases; unmatched bases: 15. CDR3 amino acids: CASSPEGLAVGSDTQYF. The CDR3 DNA follows: TGCGCCAGCAGCCCGGAGGGGCTAGCGGTGGGGTCAGATACGCAGTATTTT.

The V and J genes are TRBV6-5 and TRBJ1-1, with TRBD1 matching 7 bases. Trimming cost V 4 bases and J 3 bases; bases outside gene matches: 5. The CDR3 loop spans 14 amino acids. Germline V CDR1 and CDR2: MNHEY, SVGAGI. The CDR3 reads CASSSPRGYTEAFF. The CDR3 DNA sequence: TGTGCCAGCAGTTCCCCCAGGGGGTACACTGAAGCTTTCTTT.

In its sample, this clone was seen once. The rearrangement links TRBV6-1 to TRBJ2-2, with D perhaps TRBD1 (5 bases). Looked up from germline, CDR1 is MNHNS and CDR2 is SASEGT. The CDR3 spans 12 residues. V gave up 8 bases and J gave up 4 bases, with 8 bases separating them. DNA of the CDR3: TGTGCCAGCTGGCAGGGCACCGGGGAGCTGTTTTTT. Translation: CASWQGTGELFF.

A note on this clone: Different DNA sequences within this sample yield the same CDR3. This chain connects TRBV18 to TRBJ1-2, with a possible D match to TRBD1 (6 bases). The germline gives CDR1 KGHSH, CDR2 LQKENI. The CDR3 is 14 amino acids. V was clipped by 5 bases and J by 3 bases, with 13 bases between them. This chain's CDR3 is CASSAYRDDYGYTF. The CDR3 nucleotides are TGTGCCAGCTCAGCCTACAGGGATGACTATGGCTACACCTTC.

The chain carries TRBV28 and TRBJ2-7; D not resolved. CDR1 and CDR2 (germline): MDHEN, SYDVKM. The CDR3 is 11 residues long. Deletions cut 5 bases from V and 3 bases from J, with 5 bases between. The CDR3 loop reads CASSDLYEQYF. The CDR3 nucleotides read TGTGCCAGCAGTGACCTCTACGAGCAGTACTTC.

The chain employs TRBV19 and TRBJ1-2, with TRBD1 identical over 7 bases. With V trimmed by 6 bases and J by 8 bases, 6 bases remained unmatched. This CDR3 spans 12 amino acids. Germline CDR1 is LNHDA and CDR2 is SQIVND (reference sequence). DNA of the CDR3: TGTGCCAGTAGGACAGGGTCGGGCGGCTACACCTTC. Its translation: CASRTGSGGYTF.

This clone was counted a few times. The chain links TRBV28 to TRBJ1-5; D is uncertain. Germline V lookup: CDR1 MDHEN, CDR2 SYDVKM. V lost 6 bases to trimming and J lost 4 bases, with 13 bases between them. The length of the CDR3 is 14 residues. CDR3 in amino acids: CASSEPLGNQPQHF. Written as DNA, the CDR3 is TGTGCCAGCAGCGAACCCCTGGGGAATCAGCCCCAGCATTTT. Supplemented by reference TRBV28 and TRBJ1-5, the full variable domain reads DVKVTQSSRYLVKRTGEKVFLECVQDMDHENMFWYRQDPGLGLRLIYFSYDVKMKEKGDIPEGYSVSREKKERFSLILESASTNQTSMYLCASSEPLGNQPQHFGDGTRLSIL.

The chain recombines TRBV6-5 with TRBJ1-5; D gene unclear. The V end lost 6 bases, the J end lost 5 bases, and 14 bases lay between the germline ends. This CDR3 region has 14 residues. Germline CDR1 and CDR2: MNHEY and SVGAGI. CDR3 amino acids: CASRTGPPDQPQHF. In nucleotides, the CDR3 is TGTGCCAGCAGGACCGGTCCCCCCGATCAGCCCCAGCATTTT.